The following is a T cell receptor (beta chain) sequence with its context. Per the original methods: Cell counts per sample came from amplifying reference gene primers. Sequencing used immunoSEQ multiplex PCR; TCRdb keeps in-frame clones, though not all of them. That table supplies the V and J calls and clone size; D and trimming were determined from the DNA. The data hold some 110,000 clones, with less than 85% observed a single time. V gave up 6 bases and J gave up 0 bases, with 12 bases separating them. The germline V gene has CDR1 MDHEN and CDR2 SYDVKM. This CDR3 has 15 residues. The data originate from a study of blood T cell repertoires in COVID-19. Turning to the study itself: COVID-19 samples collected from the United States, Italy and Spain covered acute and convalescent phases. Sources were T cells, B-cell-depleted T cells, or PBMCs; the material itself was cDNA or gDNA.

The V and J genes are TRBV28 and TRBJ1-5; D remains ambiguous. The TCR was taken from a man aged 50 to 60 with acute or convalescent COVID-19. Specimen: peripheral blood. This CDR3 is CASRMGSTSNQPQHF. CDR3 in DNA: TGTGCCAGCAGAATGGGCAGCACTAGCAATCAGCCCCAGCATTTT.